This T cell receptor beta chain is from a study of control samples from healthy donors and cancer patients. CDR3 size: 15 residues. J gave up 3 bases and V 3 bases, and 9 bases lay outside the gene matches. CDR1 is DFQATT, CDR2 SNEGSKA, per germline (reference sequence). The assay was immunoSEQ multiplex PCR, and TCRdb's table has in-frame clones only and misses some. Found here are over 150,000 clones, 94% of them singletons; the top ten hold around 1.5%. The sequenced sample consisted of blood. This TCR derives from a woman aged 18-35 years in good health. The rearrangement links TRBV20-1 to TRBJ1-1, with 8 bases fitting TRBD1. The CDR3 sequence is CSASRRGRRDTEAFF. CDR3 nucleotide sequence: TGCAGTGCTAGTCGCAGGGGGCGTAGGGACACTGAAGCTTTCTTT.